The sequence of this T cell receptor beta chain was determined in a study of blood T cell repertoires in COVID-19. Participants came from some 23 US areas, aged about 18 to 100 years. This CDR3 contains 13 residues. The germline V gene encodes CDR1 MDHEN and CDR2 SYDVKM. V lost 8 bases and J 6 bases, leaving 17 bases between the germline ends. Method: immunoSEQ multiplex PCR; TCRdb's copy keeps in-frame clones and lacks some. Among 280,000 or so clones, roughly nine tenths were seen once, and the ten largest hold roughly 6.3%. The material sequenced was PBMCs or T cells enriched from blood (not recorded which). This sequence was found in a woman aged 40 to 50 who had recovered from COVID-19. The genes are TRBV28 and TRBJ2-7; D may be TRBD2 (6 bases). The CDR3 is CASQPGGTGEQYF. The CDR3 DNA reads as TGTGCCAGCCAGCCCGGAGGGACGGGCGAGCAGTACTTC.